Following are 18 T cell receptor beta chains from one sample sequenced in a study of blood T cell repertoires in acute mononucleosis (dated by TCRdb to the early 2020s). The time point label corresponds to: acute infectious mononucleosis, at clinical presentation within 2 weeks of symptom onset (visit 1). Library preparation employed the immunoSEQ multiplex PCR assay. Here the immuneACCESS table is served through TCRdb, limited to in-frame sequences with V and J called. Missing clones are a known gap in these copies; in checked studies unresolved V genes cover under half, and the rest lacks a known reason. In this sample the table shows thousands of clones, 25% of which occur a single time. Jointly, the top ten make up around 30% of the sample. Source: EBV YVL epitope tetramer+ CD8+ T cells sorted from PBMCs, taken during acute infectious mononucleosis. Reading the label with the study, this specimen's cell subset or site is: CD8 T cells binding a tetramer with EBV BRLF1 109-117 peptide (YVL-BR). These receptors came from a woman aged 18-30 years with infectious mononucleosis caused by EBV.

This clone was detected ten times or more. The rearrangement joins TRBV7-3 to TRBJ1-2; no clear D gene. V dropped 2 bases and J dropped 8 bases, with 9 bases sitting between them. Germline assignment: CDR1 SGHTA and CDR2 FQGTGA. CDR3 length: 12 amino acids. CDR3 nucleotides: TGTGCCAGCAGCTTAGAGGGCGGAGGCTACACCTTC. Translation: CASSLEGGGYTF.

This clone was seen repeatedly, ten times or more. In nucleotides, the CDR3 is TGCGCCAGCAGCCAAGACGGGGGGGAGGAGGGTGAAAAACTGTTTTTT. Translated, it gives CASSQDGGEEGEKLFF. The chain employs TRBV4-3 and TRBJ1-4; D may be TRBD1 (5 bases). This CDR3 has 16 amino acids. Germline V gives CDR1 LGHNA, CDR2 YSLEER. Trimming left V 0 bases short and J 7 bases short, with 15 bases between.

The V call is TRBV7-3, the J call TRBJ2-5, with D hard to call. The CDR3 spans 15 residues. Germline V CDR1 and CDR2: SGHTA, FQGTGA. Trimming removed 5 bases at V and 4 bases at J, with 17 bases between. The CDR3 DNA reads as TGTGCCAGCAGCCATCAGCCTAGTTCCGGAGAGACCCAGTACTTC. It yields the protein CASSHQPSSGETQYF.

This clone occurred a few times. The CDR3 region is CASSGGGTGPSYEQYF. Here the CDR3 DNA reads TGTGCCAGTAGTGGGGGAGGAACAGGACCCTCCTACGAGCAGTACTTC. This chain links TRBV19 with TRBJ2-7; a weak D match, TRBD2 (6 bases). This CDR3 has 16 residues. Trimming cost V 5 bases and J 0 bases, with 17 bases left between them. CDR1 LNHDA and CDR2 SQIVND come from the germline V gene (reference sequence).

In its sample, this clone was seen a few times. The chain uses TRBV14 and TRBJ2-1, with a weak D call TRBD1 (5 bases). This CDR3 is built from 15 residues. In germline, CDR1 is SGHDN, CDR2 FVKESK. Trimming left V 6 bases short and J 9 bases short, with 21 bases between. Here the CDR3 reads CASSPDIGWGGEQFF. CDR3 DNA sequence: TGTGCCAGCAGTCCCGACATCGGTTGGGGCGGTGAGCAGTTCTTC.

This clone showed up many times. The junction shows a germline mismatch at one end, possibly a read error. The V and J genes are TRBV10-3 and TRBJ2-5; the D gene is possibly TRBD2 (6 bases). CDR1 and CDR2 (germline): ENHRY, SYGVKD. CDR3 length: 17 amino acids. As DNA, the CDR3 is TGTGCCAGCAGTAGTACTTACCCCGGGAGTGTTGGAGAGACCCAGTACTTC. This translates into CASSSTYPGSVGETQYF.

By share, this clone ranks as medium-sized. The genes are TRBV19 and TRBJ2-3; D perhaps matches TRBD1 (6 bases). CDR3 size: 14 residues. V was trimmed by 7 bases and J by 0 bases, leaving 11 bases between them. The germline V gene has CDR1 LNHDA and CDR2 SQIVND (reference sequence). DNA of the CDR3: TGTGCCAGTACTCGGACAGCCAGCACAGATACGCAGTATTTT. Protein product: CASTRTASTDTQYF.

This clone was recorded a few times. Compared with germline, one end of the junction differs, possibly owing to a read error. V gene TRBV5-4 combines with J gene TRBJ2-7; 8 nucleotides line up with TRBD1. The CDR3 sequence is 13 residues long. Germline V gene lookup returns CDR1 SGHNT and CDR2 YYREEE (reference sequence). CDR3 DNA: TGCGCCAGCGCCGTGGGACAGGACTACGAGCAGTACTTC. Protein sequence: CASAVGQDYEQYF.

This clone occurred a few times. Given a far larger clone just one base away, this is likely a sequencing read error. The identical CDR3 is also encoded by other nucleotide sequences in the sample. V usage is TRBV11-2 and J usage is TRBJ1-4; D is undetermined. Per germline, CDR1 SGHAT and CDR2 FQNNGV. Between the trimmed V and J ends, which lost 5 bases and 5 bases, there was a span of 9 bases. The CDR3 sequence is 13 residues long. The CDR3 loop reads CASSRQINEKLFF. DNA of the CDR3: TGTGCCAGCAGCCGGCAGATAAATGAAAAACTGTTTTTT. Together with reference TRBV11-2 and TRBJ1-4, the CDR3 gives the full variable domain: EAGVAQSPRYKIIEKRQSVAFWCNPISGHATLYWYQQILGQGPKLLIQFQNNGVVDDSQLPKDRFSAERLKGVDSTLKIQPAKLEDSAVYLCASSRQINEKLFFGSGTQLSVL.

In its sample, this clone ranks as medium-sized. The CDR3 loop reads CASSPGIAGGYEQYF. Written as DNA, the CDR3 is TGTGCCAGCAGCCCCGGGATAGCGGGGGGCTACGAGCAGTACTTC. The V and J genes are TRBV7-6 and TRBJ2-7, with 10 bases lining up with TRBD2. The V gene end was trimmed by 5 bases and the J gene end by 3 bases; junction bases not matched to a gene: 7. The V gene's germline CDR1 is SGHVS and CDR2 FNYEAQ. The CDR3 contains 15 residues.

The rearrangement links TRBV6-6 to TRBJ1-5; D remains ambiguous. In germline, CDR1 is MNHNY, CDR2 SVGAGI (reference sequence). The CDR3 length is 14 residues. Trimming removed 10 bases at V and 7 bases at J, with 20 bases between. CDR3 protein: CAIWFRGDLQPQHF. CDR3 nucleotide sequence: TGTGCCATCTGGTTTCGGGGAGACCTCCAGCCCCAGCATTTT.

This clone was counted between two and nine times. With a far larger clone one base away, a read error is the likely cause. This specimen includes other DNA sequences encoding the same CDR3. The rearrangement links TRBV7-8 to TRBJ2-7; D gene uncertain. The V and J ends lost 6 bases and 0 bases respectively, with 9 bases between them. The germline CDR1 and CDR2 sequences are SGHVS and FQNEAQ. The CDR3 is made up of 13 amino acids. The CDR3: CASSWTASYEQYF. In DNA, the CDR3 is TGTGCCAGCAGTTGGACGGCCTCCTACGAGCAGTACTTC. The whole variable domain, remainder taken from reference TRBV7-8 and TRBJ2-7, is GAGVSQSPRYKVAKRGQDVALRCDPISGHVSLFWYQQALGQGPEFLTYFQNEAQLDKSGLPSDRFFAERPEGSVSTLKIQRTQQEDSAVYLCASSWTASYEQYFGPGTRLTVT.

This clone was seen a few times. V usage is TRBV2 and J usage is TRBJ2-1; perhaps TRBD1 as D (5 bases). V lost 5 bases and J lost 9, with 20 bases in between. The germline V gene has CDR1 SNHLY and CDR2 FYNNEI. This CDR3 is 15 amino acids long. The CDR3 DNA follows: TGTGCCAGCAGTCCCGACATCGGTTGGGGCGGTGAGCAGTTCTTC. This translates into CASSPDIGWGGEQFF.

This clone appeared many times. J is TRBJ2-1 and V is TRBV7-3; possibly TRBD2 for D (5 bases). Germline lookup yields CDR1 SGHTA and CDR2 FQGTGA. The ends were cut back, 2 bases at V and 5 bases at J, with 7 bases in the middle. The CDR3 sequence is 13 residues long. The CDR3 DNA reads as TGTGCCAGCAGCTTAGACGGGGACAATGAGCAGTTCTTC. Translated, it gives CASSLDGDNEQFF. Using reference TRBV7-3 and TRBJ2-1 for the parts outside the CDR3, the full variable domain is GAGVSQTPSNKVTEKGKYVELRCDPISGHTALYWYRQSLGQGPEFLIYFQGTGAADDSGLPNDRFFAVRPEGSVSTLKIQRTERGDSAVYLCASSLDGDNEQFFGPGTRLTVL.

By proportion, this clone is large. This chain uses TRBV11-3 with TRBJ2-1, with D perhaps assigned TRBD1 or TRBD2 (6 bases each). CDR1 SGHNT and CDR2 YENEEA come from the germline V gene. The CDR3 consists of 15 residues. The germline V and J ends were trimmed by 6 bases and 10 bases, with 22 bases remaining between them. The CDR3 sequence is CASRNYREATGEQFF. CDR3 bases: TGTGCCAGCAGGAATTACAGGGAGGCCACTGGAGAGCAGTTCTTC. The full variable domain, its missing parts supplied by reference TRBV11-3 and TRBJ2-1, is EAGVVQSPRYKIIEKKQPVAFWCNPISGHNTLYWYLQNLGQGPELLIRYENEEAVDDSQLPKDRFSAERLKGVDSTLKIQPAELGDSAVYLCASRNYREATGEQFFGPGTRLTVL.

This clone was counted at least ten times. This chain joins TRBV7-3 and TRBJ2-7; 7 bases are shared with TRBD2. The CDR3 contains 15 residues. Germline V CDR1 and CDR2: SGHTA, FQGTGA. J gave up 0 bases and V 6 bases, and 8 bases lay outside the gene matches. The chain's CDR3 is CASRKTSSGSYEQYF. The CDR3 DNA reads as TGTGCCAGCAGGAAAACCTCTAGCGGCTCCTACGAGCAGTACTTC.

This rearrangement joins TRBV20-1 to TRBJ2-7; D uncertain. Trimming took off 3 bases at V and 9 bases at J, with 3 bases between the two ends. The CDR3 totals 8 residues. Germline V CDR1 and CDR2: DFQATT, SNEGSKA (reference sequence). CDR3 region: CSARGQYF. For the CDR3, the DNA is TGCAGTGCTAGGGGGCAGTACTTC.

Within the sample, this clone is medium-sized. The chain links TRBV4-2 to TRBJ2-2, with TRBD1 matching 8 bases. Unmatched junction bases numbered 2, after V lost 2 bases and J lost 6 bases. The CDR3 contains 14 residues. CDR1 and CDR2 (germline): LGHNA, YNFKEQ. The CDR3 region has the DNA TGTGCCAGCAGCCAACTACAGGGGGCCGGGGAGCTGTTTTTT. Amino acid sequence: CASSQLQGAGELFF.